Each of the 10 T cell receptor beta chains below was sequenced from the same sample in a study of vaccination and CD4 T cells after COVID-19. Stated treatment: approximately nine-day PBMC culture with coronavirus spike peptide pools or control peptides (ViraFEST assay). No antigen is known for these receptors. An Oncomine TCR Beta short-read assay was used to sequence the DNA from cultured CD4+ T cells. TCRdb passed the PCR reads through MiXCR, listing each CDR3 protein once. This table holds 20,000 or so distinct CDR3 sequences, 26% found once. Sequences were obtained from cultured CD4+ T cells from blood. The receptor set was obtained from a human donor with COVID-19.

This clonotype has only a few counts. The rearrangement links TRBV5-4 to TRBJ1-6, with TRBD1 matching over 10 bases. J gave up 14 bases and V 4 bases, and 15 bases lay outside the gene matches. CDR1 and CDR2 from the germline V gene are SGHNT and YYREEE (reference sequence). This CDR3 comprises 16 residues. The CDR3 sequence is CASSGGQGVPKGTLHF. The CDR3 DNA follows: TGTGCCAGCAGCGGCGGACAGGGGGTCCCCAAGGGAACCCTCCACTTT.

The chain has TRBV7-8 and TRBJ2-3, with 7 nucleotides matching TRBD2. The CDR3 spans 18 residues. Trimming took 4 bases from V and 4 from J; bases not matched to a gene: 17. In germline, CDR1 is SGHVS, CDR2 FQNEAQ. CDR3 nucleotides: TGTGCCAGCAGCTCTTTAGTAGTGGGGGGGTCAGGACCAGATACGCAGTATTTT. It is translated as CASSSLVVGGSGPDTQYF.

V usage is TRBV6-5 and J usage is TRBJ1-2; D possibly corresponds to TRBD1 (6 bases). V was pared by 2 bases and J by 4 bases, with 20 bases between. The CDR3 has 17 residues. Germline assignment: CDR1 MNHEY and CDR2 SVGAGI. The DNA for the CDR3 is TGTGCCAGCAGTTACGGGGGGGGAAAGGACAGAACCTATGGCTACACCTTC. Translation gives CASSYGGGKDRTYGYTF.

This clonotype was detected a few times. V usage is TRBV19 and J usage is TRBJ1-6, with a weak D call TRBD1 (6 bases). Per the germline V gene, CDR1 is LNHDA and CDR2 is SQIVND (reference sequence). This CDR3 is built from 14 residues. V was clipped by 6 bases and J by 7 bases, with 13 bases between them. DNA for the CDR3: TGTGCCAGTAGAGTCACAGGGTTCAATTCACCCCTCCACTTT. Its protein is CASRVTGFNSPLHF. Variable domain in full (rest from reference TRBV19 and TRBJ1-6): DGGITQSPKYLFRKEGQNVTLSCEQNLNHDAMYWYRQDPGQGLRLIYYSQIVNDFQKGDIAEGYSVSREKKESFPLTVTSAQKNPTAFYLCASRVTGFNSPLHFGNGTRLTVT.

The rearrangement joins TRBV6-2 or TRBV6-3 to TRBJ2-7; 12 bases agree with TRBD2. Germline-derived CDR1 and CDR2 are MNHEY and SVGEGT. The CDR3 extends over 17 amino acids. Trimming took 2 bases from V and 5 from J; bases not matched to a gene: 10. The CDR3 spells CASSYKLAGGFLHEQYF. The CDR3 nucleotides are TGTGCCAGCAGTTACAAACTAGCGGGGGGATTCCTCCACGAGCAGTACTTC.

This clonotype is a singleton in its sample. The rearrangement links TRBV28 to TRBJ2-1; 7 bases match TRBD2. The CDR3 runs to 17 residues. V was pared by 5 bases and J by 0 bases, with 10 bases of the junction left unmatched. Germline V gives CDR1 MDHEN, CDR2 SYDVKM. For the CDR3, the DNA is TGTGCCAGCAGTAGCGTCTGGCGGGGGAGCTCCTACAATGAGCAGTTCTTC. It encodes CASSSVWRGSSYNEQFF.

The count of this clonotype is one. The chain uses TRBV20-1 and TRBJ2-3; D gene unclear. The CDR3 spans 11 residues. The germline V gene encodes CDR1 DFQATT and CDR2 SNEGSKA (reference sequence). V was pared by 3 bases and J by 6 bases, with 7 bases between. CDR3 residues: CSASSADTQYF. Written as DNA, the CDR3 is TGCAGTGCTAGTTCGGCGGATACGCAGTATTTT.

The chain is built from TRBV2 and TRBJ1-4; the match to TRBD1 covers 8 bases. From germline, CDR1 is SNHLY and CDR2 FYNNEI. The V gene end was trimmed by 6 bases and the J gene end by 6 bases; junction bases not matched to a gene: 9. This CDR3 has 15 residues. CDR3 amino acids: CASRPTGTGYEKLFF. The CDR3 DNA follows: TGTGCCAGCAGGCCCACCGGGACAGGATATGAAAAACTGTTTTTT.

In this sample, this clonotype turned up a few times. The genes are TRBV20-1 and TRBJ2-7; 9 bases are a match to TRBD1. This CDR3 is built from 13 residues. J gave up 4 bases and V 3 bases, and 4 bases lay outside the gene matches. Germline lookup yields CDR1 DFQATT and CDR2 SNEGSKA (reference sequence). In nucleotides, the CDR3 is TGCAGTGCTAGCGTGGGACAGGGTTACGAGCAGTACTTC. As protein: CSASVGQGYEQYF.

The chain is built from TRBV5-1 and TRBJ1-3; D is possibly TRBD1 (5 bases). With 3 bases removed from V and 0 bases from J, the gap between germline ends came to 10 bases. Germline lookup yields CDR1 SGHRS and CDR2 YFSETQ. This CDR3 spans 15 amino acids. CDR3 protein: CASSSGDHSGNTIYF. The CDR3 DNA is TGCGCCAGCAGCTCTGGGGACCACTCTGGAAACACCATATATTTT.